This TCR beta chain was captured by sequencing in a study of blood T cell repertoires in COVID-19. Study background: Samples representing acute and convalescent COVID-19 were sourced from the United States, Italy and Spain. Sources were T cells, B-cell-depleted T cells, or PBMCs; the material itself was cDNA or gDNA.

The CDR3 length is 15 residues. Germline CDR1 SGHRS, CDR2 YFSETQ. Trimming took 6 bases from V and 7 from J; bases not matched to a gene: 11. The data were produced by immunoSEQ multiplex PCR, yet TCRdb's version contains in-frame clones alone and is incomplete. Among around 25,000 clones listed, around 90% were seen once. The TCR sequence derives from a woman aged 50 to 65 with active COVID-19. The sequencing sample was made of peripheral blood. The chain is built from TRBV5-1 and TRBJ2-2; 8 bases fit TRBD2. CDR3: CASTLAGGANGELFF. The CDR3 coding sequence is TGCGCCAGCACTCTCGCGGGAGGAGCCAACGGGGAGCTGTTTTTT. The variable domain in full, completed from reference TRBV5-1 and TRBJ2-2, reads KAGVTQTPRYLIKTRGQQVTLSCSPISGHRSVSWYQQTPGQGLQFLFEYFSETQRNKGNFPGRFSGRQFSNSRSEMNVSTLELGDSALYLCASTLAGGANGELFFGEGSRLTVL.